A selection of T cell receptor beta chains follows, all from one sample in a study of CD8 T cells in Susac syndrome. TCRdb analysed the immunoSEQ multiplex PCR reads with MiXCR anew, one entry per CDR3 protein. The table shows about 210,000 distinct CDR3 sequences, with 95% occurring only once. The source material was CD4+ T cells from PBMCs. These TCRs come from a human donor with multiple sclerosis. Both conserved end residues are part of each CDR3. Each record gives: D gene, J gene, clone size, V gene, CDR3 length, CDR3 protein, CDR3 DNA. The D gene is left open where the match is weak. For some rows the clone size is stated as once, few or many, or as a class when expanded; others skip it.

D gene: .
J gene: TRBJ1-2
clone size: few
V gene: TRBV18
CDR3 length: 11
CDR3 protein: CASSAGYGYTF
CDR3 DNA: TGTGCCAGCTCAGCGGGCTATGGCTACACCTTC

D gene: .
J gene: TRBJ1-4
clone size: .
V gene: TRBV5-1
CDR3 length: 14
CDR3 protein: CASSLESTNEKLFF
CDR3 DNA: TGCGCCAGCAGCTTGGAATCAACTAATGAAAAACTGTTTTTT

D gene: .
J gene: TRBJ2-1
clone size: .
V gene: TRBV2
CDR3 length: 11
CDR3 protein: CASTGFNEQFF
CDR3 DNA: TGTGCCAGCACCGGGTTCAATGAGCAGTTCTTC

D gene: TRBD1
J gene: TRBJ1-1
clone size: .
V gene: TRBV16
CDR3 length: 12
CDR3 protein: CASSQWTGWSFF
CDR3 DNA: TGTGCCAGCAGCCAATGGACAGGGTGGTCTTTCTTT

D gene: .
J gene: TRBJ1-4
clone size: .
V gene: TRBV4-2
CDR3 length: 15
CDR3 protein: CASSQEDAENEKLFF
CDR3 DNA: TGTGCCAGCAGCCAAGAGGACGCCGAGAATGAAAAACTGTTTTTT

D gene: TRBD2
J gene: TRBJ2-3
clone size: .
V gene: TRBV20-1
CDR3 length: 15
CDR3 protein: CSATGTSEGTDTQYF
CDR3 DNA: TGCAGTGCTACCGGGACTAGCGAAGGCACAGATACGCAGTATTTT

D gene: .
J gene: TRBJ2-4
clone size: once
V gene: TRBV28
CDR3 length: 15
CDR3 protein: CASSLGGRAKNIQYF
CDR3 DNA: TGTGCCAGCAGTCTAGGGGGACGGGCCAAAAACATTCAGTACTTC

D gene: .
J gene: TRBJ1-1
clone size: .
V gene: TRBV28
CDR3 length: 15
CDR3 protein: CATHGTGRGGTEAFF
CDR3 DNA: TGTGCCACGCATGGAACAGGGAGGGGAGGCACTGAAGCTTTCTTT

D gene: .
J gene: TRBJ2-2
clone size: .
V gene: TRBV19
CDR3 length: 15
CDR3 protein: CASSNSGPSTGELFF
CDR3 DNA: TGTGCCAGTAGTAATTCCGGCCCCTCGACCGGGGAGCTGTTTTTT

D gene: .
J gene: TRBJ2-1
clone size: .
V gene: TRBV4-1
CDR3 length: 17
CDR3 protein: CASSQPLRGNRVNEQFF
CDR3 DNA: TGCGCCAGCAGCCAACCCCTCCGTGGGAACCGGGTGAATGAGCAGTTCTTC

D gene: .
J gene: TRBJ2-1
clone size: once
V gene: TRBV20-1
CDR3 length: 12
CDR3 protein: CSALRDINEQFF
CDR3 DNA: TGCAGTGCTTTGAGGGACATCAATGAGCAGTTCTTC

D gene: TRBD1
J gene: TRBJ1-6
clone size: .
V gene: TRBV19
CDR3 length: 13
CDR3 protein: CASRDRGVSPLHF
CDR3 DNA: TGTGCCAGCAGGGACAGGGGGGTTTCACCCCTCCACTTT

D gene: .
J gene: TRBJ2-7
clone size: .
V gene: TRBV4-1
CDR3 length: 16
CDR3 protein: CASSQWEGADPYEQYF
CDR3 DNA: TGCGCCAGCAGCCAATGGGAGGGGGCGGATCCCTACGAGCAGTACTTC

D gene: .
J gene: TRBJ2-3
clone size: .
V gene: TRBV29-1
CDR3 length: 11
CDR3 protein: CSVAQPDTQYF
CDR3 DNA: TGCAGCGTTGCACAGCCAGATACGCAGTATTTT

D gene: .
J gene: TRBJ1-4
clone size: .
V gene: TRBV29-1
CDR3 length: 10
CDR3 protein: CSAVGEKLFF
CDR3 DNA: TGCAGCGCCGTAGGTGAAAAACTGTTTTTT

D gene: TRBD1
J gene: TRBJ2-7
clone size: .
V gene: TRBV20-1
CDR3 length: 14
CDR3 protein: CSALNRGSSYEQYF
CDR3 DNA: TGCAGTGCGTTGAACAGGGGAAGCTCCTACGAGCAGTACTTC

D gene: .
J gene: TRBJ2-7
clone size: once
V gene: TRBV29-1
CDR3 length: 11
CDR3 protein: CSVTQGYEQYF
CDR3 DNA: TGCAGCGTTACACAGGGCTACGAGCAGTACTTC

D gene: .
J gene: TRBJ2-3
clone size: .
V gene: TRBV29-1
CDR3 length: 13
CDR3 protein: CSVEVGFRDTQYF
CDR3 DNA: TGCAGCGTTGAAGTAGGATTTCGAGATACGCAGTATTTT

D gene: .
J gene: TRBJ2-3
clone size: .
V gene: TRBV5-1
CDR3 length: 16
CDR3 protein: CASSLGPISNADTQYF
CDR3 DNA: TGCGCCAGCAGCTTGGGGCCGATTAGCAACGCAGATACGCAGTATTTT

D gene: .
J gene: TRBJ2-1
clone size: .
V gene: TRBV2
CDR3 length: 14
CDR3 protein: CASSVWGAHNEQFF
CDR3 DNA: TGTGCCAGCAGTGTGTGGGGGGCCCACAATGAGCAGTTCTTC

D gene: .
J gene: TRBJ1-2
clone size: .
V gene: TRBV29-1
CDR3 length: 12
CDR3 protein: CSVEGADDGYTF
CDR3 DNA: TGCAGCGTTGAAGGGGCAGACGATGGCTACACCTTC